Listed below are T cell receptor beta chains from one sample, sequenced in a study of T cell repertoires in cytomegalovirus infection. TCRdb re-derived calls from the reads in MiXCR, one entry per CDR3 protein. Of about 740,000 distinct CDR3 sequences listed, 35% to 45% were seen once; the top ten hold more than 2.5%. Sequenced input: PBMCs. These receptors were collected from a human donor in good health (CMV status not recorded). Some clones in this sample may be carry-over from other donors' samples. The CDR3 runs from the conserved cysteine through the conserved F or W.

length: 15
V: TRBV28
J: TRBJ2-1
CDR3: CASSLRQGGRNEQFF

length: 17
V: TRBV27
J: TRBJ1-2
CDR3: CASSSLDRGRVDYGYTF

length: 13
V: TRBV10-3
J: TRBJ2-7
CDR3: CAIRQGSRYEQYF

length: 16
V: TRBV7-6
J: TRBJ2-5
CDR3: CASSLGGLAGAETQYF

length: 13
V: TRBV3-1
J: TRBJ2-3
CDR3: CASSQVHSDTQYF

length: 14
V: TRBV30
J: TRBJ1-2
CDR3: CAWSVLMGAYGYTF

length: 13
V: TRBV10-3
J: TRBJ2-7
CDR3: CAISGSGRNEQYF

length: 15
V: TRBV4-2
J: TRBJ1-1
CDR3: CASSQDMPGGTEAFF

length: 15
V: TRBV29-1
J: TRBJ1-1
CDR3: CSVEEFGGWNTEAFF

length: 15
V: TRBV20-1
J: TRBJ2-3
CDR3: CSARAGSVGTDTQYF

length: 13
V: TRBV29-1
J: TRBJ1-5
CDR3: CSVGFGAHQPQHF

length: 15
V: TRBV28
J: TRBJ1-5
CDR3: CASSTTRRSNQPQHF

length: 13
V: TRBV7-6
J: TRBJ2-3
CDR3: CASSKTGADTQYF

length: 16
V: TRBV15
J: TRBJ2-2
CDR3: CATSREPETNTGELFF

length: 15
V: TRBV7-2
J: TRBJ2-7
CDR3: CASSAHSPHSYEQYF

length: 16
V: TRBV7-8
J: TRBJ2-1
CDR3: CASSSGTPRAANEQFF

length: 15
V: TRBV6-1
J: TRBJ2-1
CDR3: CASTALAGVHNEQFF

length: 12
V: TRBV27
J: TRBJ2-7
CDR3: CASSTQGAEQYF

length: 15
V: TRBV20-1
J: TRBJ1-6
CDR3: CSARVAGELNSPLHF

length: 15
V: TRBV28
J: TRBJ1-2
CDR3: CASSSAREADYGYTF

length: 16
V: TRBV7-9
J: TRBJ2-5
CDR3: CASTIGGRDSKITQYF

length: 13
V: TRBV7-2
J: TRBJ2-2
CDR3: CASSLVVAGELFF

length: 12
V: TRBV20-1
J: TRBJ2-2
CDR3: CSAIQYTGELFF

length: 15
V: TRBV20-1
J: TRBJ2-4
CDR3: CSAGYRAAAKNIQYF

length: 13
V: TRBV7-9
J: TRBJ1-4
CDR3: CASGGTVHEKLFF

length: 15
V: TRBV7-9
J: TRBJ2-7
CDR3: CASSSLAGATYEQYF

length: 13
V: TRBV12-3/TRBV12-4
J: TRBJ2-3
CDR3: CASSWGGRDTQYF

length: 14
V: TRBV20-1
J: TRBJ2-5
CDR3: CSASDRLDGETQYF

length: 21
V: TRBV19
J: TRBJ2-2
CDR3: CASSIVVSRGSGLFNTGELFF

length: 14
V: TRBV6-2/TRBV6-3
J: TRBJ2-7
CDR3: CASRGTREGREQYF

length: 14
V: TRBV6-6
J: TRBJ1-1
CDR3: CASSWDTMNTEACF

length: 17
V: TRBV7-8
J: TRBJ2-7
CDR3: CASSLATSGTKFYEQYF